This is a list of T cell receptor beta chains from one sample in a study of blood T cell repertoires in COVID-19. Profiling relied on immunoSEQ multiplex PCR, and the TCRdb table lists in-frame clones only, not all of them. The sample carries about 52,000 clones, roughly 88% recorded once. The sample comprised peripheral blood. These receptor sequences come from a woman aged 80 or older with acute or convalescent COVID-19. The CDR3 runs from the conserved cysteine through the conserved F or W. A D gene is named only where the DNA matches it firmly. Size tells how often a clone was seen (once, few, many) or the class of an expanded clone, and some rows leave it out.

>TRBJ2-1|TRBD2|TRBV18|few
TGTGCCAGCTCAATAGCGGGAAGTCAAAGCAATGAGCAGTTCTTC
CASSIAGSQSNEQFF
>TRBJ2-1|-|TRBV5-6|few
TGTGCCAGCAGCTTGGGAGACTACAATGAGCAGTTCTTC
CASSLGDYNEQFF
>TRBJ2-2|-|TRBV29-1|-
TGCAGCGTTGAAGCCGGGTCCCGCACCGGGGAGCTGTTTTTT
CSVEAGSRTGELFF
>TRBJ1-5|-|TRBV19|-
TGTGCCAGTAGTATTTTTTCAATTCAGCCCCAGCATTTT
CASSIFSIQPQHF
>TRBJ2-1|TRBD2|TRBV11-3|-
TGTGCCAGCAGAACGAGCGGGGGGGCTCACAATGAGCAGTTCTTC
CASRTSGGAHNEQFF
>TRBJ2-1|TRBD2|TRBV30|-
TGTGCCTGGAGTGTAGGCCCTAGCGGAGGTGAGCAGTTCTTC
CAWSVGPSGGEQFF
>TRBJ2-2|-|TRBV5-1|-
TGCGCCAGCAGCTTACAAAACGCGAACACCGGGGAGCTGTTTTTT
CASSLQNANTGELFF
>TRBJ1-3|-|TRBV7-8|-
TGTGCCAGCAGCTTAGAAGTCTGGGCCTCTGGAAACACCATATATTTT
CASSLEVWASGNTIYF
>TRBJ1-2|TRBD1|TRBV7-9|-
TGTGCCAGCAGCTTTGGGACAGGGGGCGGCTACACCTTC
CASSFGTGGGYTF
>TRBJ1-1|-|TRBV5-4|-
TGTGCCAGCAGCTCGCGGACAGTCATGAACACTGAAGCTTTCTTT
CASSSRTVMNTEAFF
>TRBJ2-1|TRBD2|TRBV7-2|-
TGTGCCAGCAGCTGGGGTCGGGGGGGCAATTATAATGAGCAGTTCTTC
CASSWGRGGNYNEQFF
>TRBJ1-5|-|TRBV7-8|-
TGTGCCAGCAGCATACACCGTGACAGCTACAATCAGCCCCAGCATTTT
CASSIHRDSYNQPQHF
>TRBJ2-1|TRBD1|TRBV30|-
TGTGCCTGGAGGGGACAGGGACTTAATGAGCAGTTCTTC
CAWRGQGLNEQFF
>TRBJ1-1|TRBD1|TRBV3-1/TRBV3-2|medium-sized
TGTGCCAGCAGCCAACCCGGACAGGGGATCACTGAAGCTTTCTTT
CASSQPGQGITEAFF
>TRBJ1-2|-|TRBV18|-
TGTGCCAGCGCCGGACAGTTCAACTATGGCTACACCTTC
CASAGQFNYGYTF
>TRBJ2-2|TRBD1|TRBV4-1|-
TGCGCCAGCAGGCGTAACAGGGGCCCGAACACCGGGGAGCTGTTTTTT
CASRRNRGPNTGELFF
>TRBJ2-5|TRBD1|TRBV27|-
TGTGCCAGCAGGGAAAACAGGGGCTACCCGAAAGAGACCCAGTACTTC
CASRENRGYPKETQYF
>TRBJ1-2|-|TRBV2|-
TGTGCCAGCAGTCGGGGGGCAGACATAATTAACTATGGCTACACCTTC
CASSRGADIINYGYTF
>TRBJ1-2|TRBD1|TRBV2|-
TGTGCCAGCAGCCAGACAGGGAACTATGGCTACACCTTC
CASSQTGNYGYTF
>TRBJ1-5|-|TRBV19|-
TGTGCCAGTCAGACAGTTTATAGCAATCAGCCCCAGCATTTT
CASQTVYSNQPQHF
>TRBJ2-5|-|TRBV6-1|-
TGTGCCAGCAGTGATTGGGAGCGGGAGACCCAGTACTTC
CASSDWERETQYF
>TRBJ1-5|-|TRBV2|-
TGTGCCAGCAGTGATAGGGGAGGGAACAATCAGCCCCAGCATTTT
CASSDRGGNNQPQHF
>TRBJ2-5|TRBD2|TRBV4-1|-
TGCGCCAGCAGCCAAGTTGCAAGCGGGGGTATACCTACCGAAGAGACCCAGTACTTC
CASSQVASGGIPTEETQYF
>TRBJ2-1|-|TRBV5-4|-
TGTGCCAGCAGCTTGCGCGGGACCTACAATGAGCAGTTCTTC
CASSLRGTYNEQFF
>TRBJ2-7|-|TRBV7-9|-
TGTGCCAGCAGCTTAGCCAAAGCAGGGGTGGGTACCTACGAGCAGTACTTC
CASSLAKAGVGTYEQYF
>TRBJ1-6|-|TRBV7-9|once
TGTGCCAGCAGCCCGGATTGGGCTTCACCCCTCCACTTT
CASSPDWASPLHF
>TRBJ2-4|-|TRBV7-2|-
TGTGCCAGCAGCTTAGGGCACAGGAGCATTCAGTACTTC
CASSLGHRSIQYF
>TRBJ2-2|-|TRBV7-3|-
TGTGCCAGCAGCTTATCAGGGAACACCGGGGAGCTGTTTTTT
CASSLSGNTGELFF